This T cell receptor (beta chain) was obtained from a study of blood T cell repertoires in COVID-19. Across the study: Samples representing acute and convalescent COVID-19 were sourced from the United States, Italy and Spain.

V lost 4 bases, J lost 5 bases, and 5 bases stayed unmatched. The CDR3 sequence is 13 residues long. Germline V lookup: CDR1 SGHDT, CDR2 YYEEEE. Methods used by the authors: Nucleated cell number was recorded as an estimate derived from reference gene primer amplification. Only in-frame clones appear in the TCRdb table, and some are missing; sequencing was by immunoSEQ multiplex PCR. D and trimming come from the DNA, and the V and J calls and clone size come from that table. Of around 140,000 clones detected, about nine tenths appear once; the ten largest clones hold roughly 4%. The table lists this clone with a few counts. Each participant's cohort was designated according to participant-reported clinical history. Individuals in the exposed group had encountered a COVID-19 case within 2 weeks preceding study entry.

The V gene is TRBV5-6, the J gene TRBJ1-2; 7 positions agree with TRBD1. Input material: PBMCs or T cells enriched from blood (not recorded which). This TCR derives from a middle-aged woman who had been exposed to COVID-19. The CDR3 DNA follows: TGTGCCAGCAGCCCAGGGGGGAGGTATGGCTACACCTTC. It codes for CASSPGGRYGYTF.